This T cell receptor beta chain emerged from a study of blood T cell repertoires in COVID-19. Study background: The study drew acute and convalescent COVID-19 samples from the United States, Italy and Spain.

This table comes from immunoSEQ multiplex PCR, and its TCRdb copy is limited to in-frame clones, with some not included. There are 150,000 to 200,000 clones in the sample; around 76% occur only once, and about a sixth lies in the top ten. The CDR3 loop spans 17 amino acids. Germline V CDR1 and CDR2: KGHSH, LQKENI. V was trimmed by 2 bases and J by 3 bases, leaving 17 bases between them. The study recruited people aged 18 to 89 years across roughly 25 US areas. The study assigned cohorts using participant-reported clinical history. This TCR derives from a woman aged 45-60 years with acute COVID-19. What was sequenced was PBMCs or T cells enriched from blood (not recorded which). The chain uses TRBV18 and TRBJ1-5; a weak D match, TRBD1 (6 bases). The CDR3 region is CASSPAPGHRDNQPQHF. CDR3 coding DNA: TGTGCCAGCTCACCAGCCCCGGGACATCGGGACAATCAGCCCCAGCATTTT.